The rows below give T cell receptor beta chains drawn from one sample of a study of blood T cells in healthy people across ages. TCRdb reanalysed the 5' RACE reads using MiXCR and keeps one entry per CDR3 protein. This repertoire shows 800,000 to 950,000 distinct CDR3 sequences, about 36% found once; its top ten account for 10% to 15%. Sequencing used blood. Receptors were obtained from a man aged 18 to 35 in good health. Both conserved end residues are trimmed from each CDR3. The order of the fields is CDR3 protein, J gene, V gene.

ASSQTTRGYTQY TRBJ2-3 TRBV4-3
SVEGVTASYEQY TRBJ2-7 TRBV29-1
ASSERLLANPYNEQF TRBJ2-1 TRBV2
ASSLGRNGYNEQY . TRBV5-6
ASSQRGLNYGYT TRBJ1-2 TRBV4-1
SAPLWRGDGTQY TRBJ2-5 TRBV20-1
ASNKASKAWEQF TRBJ2-1 TRBV6-5
AISVQPNTGELF TRBJ2-2 TRBV10-3
ASRVGSSDEQY TRBJ2-5 TRBV11-2
ASSLFSVSSYNEQY . TRBV7-2
ASSFFAGHNEQY TRBJ2-5 TRBV27